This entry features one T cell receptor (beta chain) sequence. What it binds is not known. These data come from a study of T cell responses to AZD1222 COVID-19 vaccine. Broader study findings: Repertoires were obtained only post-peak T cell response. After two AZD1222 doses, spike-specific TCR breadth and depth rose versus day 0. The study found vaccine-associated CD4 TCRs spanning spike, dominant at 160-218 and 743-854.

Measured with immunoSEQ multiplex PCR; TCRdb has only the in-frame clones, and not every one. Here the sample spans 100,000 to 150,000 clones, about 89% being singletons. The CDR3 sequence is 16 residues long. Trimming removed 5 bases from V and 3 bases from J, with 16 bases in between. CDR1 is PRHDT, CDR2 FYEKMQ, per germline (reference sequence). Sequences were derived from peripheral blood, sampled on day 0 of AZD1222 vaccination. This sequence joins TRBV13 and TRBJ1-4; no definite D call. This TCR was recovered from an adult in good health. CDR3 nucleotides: TGTGCCAGCAGCCCGCGGACCCCGATAGCTAATGAAAAACTGTTTTTT. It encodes CASSPRTPIANEKLFF.